This is a list of T cell receptor beta chains from one sample in a study of early T cells in non-severe SARS-CoV-2 infection. TCRdb passed the 5' RACE reads through MiXCR, listing each CDR3 protein once. The profile covers 80,000 to 95,000 distinct CDR3 sequences, with around 17% appearing a single time and approximately 5.1% taken by the ten largest. This specimen was whole blood, taken at baseline. These receptors were taken from an adult who was a healthcare worker with PCR-confirmed SARS-CoV-2 infection or an uninfected control (not recorded which). Each CDR3 is given with its conserved first and last residue. The D gene is left open where the match is weak. A clone size is listed for some rows: how often the clone was seen (once, few, many), or a class if it is expanded.

j_call d_call v_call clone_size cdr3_aa cdr3_nt
TRBJ2-7 TRBD2 TRBV28 - CASSPHPSGSGEQYF TGTGCCAGCAGTCCCCACCCTAGCGGGAGCGGCGAGCAGTACTTC
TRBJ2-6 - TRBV24-1 few CATSRKGPDVLTF TGTGCCACCAGTAGGAAGGGGCCCGACGTCCTGACTTTC
TRBJ2-7 TRBD2 TRBV15 many CATSRGLALYEQYF TGTGCCACCAGCAGGGGACTAGCGCTCTACGAGCAGTACTTC
TRBJ2-7 - TRBV7-9 many CASSLTGYEQYF TGTGCCAGCAGCTTAACGGGGTACGAGCAGTACTTC
TRBJ2-3 - TRBV12-3/TRBV12-4 - CASSLGQGRSADTQYF TGTGCCAGCAGTTTAGGGCAGGGAAGGAGCGCAGATACGCAGTATTTT
TRBJ1-1 - TRBV20-1 many CSVREADTEAFF TGCAGTGTTCGGGAGGCGGACACTGAAGCTTTCTTT
TRBJ2-7 TRBD2 TRBV7-2 many CASNSGRAAYEQYF TGTGCCAGCAACAGCGGGAGGGCCGCCTACGAGCAGTACTTC
TRBJ1-1 TRBD1 TRBV5-4 - CASSSQGAEAFF TGTGCCAGCAGCTCCCAGGGGGCGGAAGCTTTCTTT
TRBJ2-7 TRBD2 TRBV7-3 - CASSPRLAGYYEQYF TGTGCCAGCAGCCCAAGGCTAGCGGGATACTACGAGCAGTACTTC
TRBJ1-3 - TRBV6-1 many CASRDRAGNTIYF TGTGCCAGCAGGGACAGAGCTGGAAACACCATATATTTT
TRBJ2-3 - TRBV20-1 - CSARDPGGSSTDTQYF TGCAGTGCTAGAGATCCAGGCGGCTCTAGCACAGATACGCAGTATTTT
TRBJ2-5 - TRBV2 few CASSEGRYMEETQYF TGTGCCAGCAGTGAGGGGAGATATATGGAAGAGACCCAGTACTTC
TRBJ1-1 - TRBV9 once CASSVSYAGTTEAFF TGTGCCAGCAGCGTAAGCTACGCAGGGACCACTGAAGCTTTCTTT
TRBJ1-2 - TRBV12-3/TRBV12-4 - CASSFLRAYGYTF TGTGCCAGCAGTTTTTTAAGGGCTTATGGCTACACCTTC
TRBJ1-1 - TRBV6-2/TRBV6-3 few CASTVYGARYTEAFF TGTGCCAGCACCGTCTATGGGGCAAGGTACACTGAAGCTTTCTTT
TRBJ2-5 - TRBV28 - CASSWRGETQYF TGTGCCAGCAGTTGGAGGGGTGAGACCCAGTACTTC
TRBJ2-1 - TRBV28 - CASIGESDEQFF TGTGCCAGCATTGGCGAGAGCGATGAGCAGTTCTTC
TRBJ2-7 - TRBV29-1 medium-sized CSVWTAYEQYF TGCAGCGTTTGGACCGCTTACGAGCAGTACTTC
TRBJ1-5 - TRBV30 many CAWSKGSEYQPQHF TGTGCCTGGAGTAAAGGATCTGAGTACCAGCCCCAGCATTTT
TRBJ1-2 - TRBV28 many CASSLFTGSSGYTF TGTGCCAGCAGTTTATTCACTGGGTCGAGTGGCTACACCTTC
TRBJ2-1 TRBD2 TRBV5-4 few CASSLLAGGPHEQFF TGTGCCAGCAGCTTACTAGCGGGAGGGCCTCATGAGCAGTTCTTC
TRBJ1-2 - TRBV7-9 - CASRGITNGYTF TGTGCCAGCAGGGGGATTACGAATGGCTACACCTTC
TRBJ2-1 TRBD2 TRBV6-5 few CASSYRGLAGSYNEQFF TGTGCCAGCAGTTACCGTGGACTAGCGGGCTCCTACAATGAGCAGTTCTTC
TRBJ2-7 - TRBV11-3 - CASSERQITYEQYF TGTGCCAGCAGCGAGAGACAGATCACGTACGAGCAGTACTTC
TRBJ2-1 - TRBV7-9 many CASSHSPIFRNEQFF TGTGCCAGCAGTCATTCTCCGATCTTCCGCAATGAGCAGTTCTTC
TRBJ2-3 - TRBV5-4 - CASSFYGGDTQYF TGTGCCAGCAGCTTTTACGGGGGAGATACGCAGTATTTT
TRBJ2-7 TRBD1 TRBV15 - CATSRAHHPGQRTYEQYF TGTGCCACCAGCAGAGCACATCATCCGGGACAGCGAACCTACGAGCAGTACTTC
TRBJ2-3 TRBD2 TRBV18 few CASSKAASGNTDTQYF TGTGCCAGCTCCAAGGCGGCTAGCGGGAACACAGATACGCAGTATTTT
TRBJ1-1 - TRBV5-1 - CASSYQSNTEAFF TGCGCCAGCAGCTACCAGTCGAACACTGAAGCTTTCTTT
TRBJ2-1 TRBD2 TRBV4-1 many CASSRARTSDYNEQFF TGCGCCAGCAGCCGCGCCCGGACTAGCGACTACAATGAGCAGTTCTTC
TRBJ2-5 - TRBV18 few CASSPGVSHGTQYF TGTGCCAGCTCCCCTGGGGTGTCGCACGGGACCCAGTACTTC
TRBJ2-5 TRBD2 TRBV9 many CASSSPGLAGGETQYF TGTGCCAGCAGCTCTCCCGGACTAGCGGGAGGGGAGACCCAGTACTTC
TRBJ2-5 - TRBV20-1 - CSARGAGRSETQYF TGCAGTGCTAGAGGCGCAGGGAGGAGTGAGACCCAGTACTTC
TRBJ2-7 - TRBV19 - CASSTRPGIVYEQYF TGTGCCAGTAGTACCCGCCCAGGGATTGTCTACGAGCAGTACTTC
TRBJ2-1 - TRBV11-1 few CASSLGDPSNEQFF TGTGCCAGCAGCTTAGGGGACCCTAGCAATGAGCAGTTCTTC
TRBJ1-2 - TRBV11-2 few CASSLPRGSSGNYGYTF TGTGCCAGCAGCTTACCCCGAGGATCCTCAGGGAACTATGGCTACACCTTC
TRBJ1-6 - TRBV4-1 few CASSQNNPVSSYNSPLHF TGCGCCAGCAGTCAGAATAACCCCGTGAGCTCCTATAATTCACCCCTCCACTTT
TRBJ2-1 TRBD2 TRBV27 - CASSWSGSSSYNEQFF TGTGCCAGCAGTTGGAGCGGGAGCAGCTCCTACAATGAGCAGTTCTTC
TRBJ1-2 - TRBV6-6 many CASSWLGRSNYGYTF TGTGCCAGCAGTTGGTTGGGGAGATCTAACTATGGCTACACCTTC
TRBJ2-1 - TRBV7-6 few CASSSDGNEQFF TGTGCCAGCAGCTCAGACGGTAATGAGCAGTTCTTC
TRBJ2-7 TRBD1 TRBV6-5 - CASSYPAGGSYEQYF TGTGCCAGCAGTTATCCCGCAGGGGGCTCCTACGAGCAGTACTTC
TRBJ2-2 - TRBV7-9 many CASSRGTGELFF TGTGCCAGCAGCCGGGGCACCGGGGAGCTGTTTTTT
TRBJ2-7 - TRBV11-2 - CASSLVGGSYEQYF TGTGCCAGCAGCTTAGTAGGCGGATCCTACGAGCAGTACTTC
TRBJ2-5 - TRBV27 - CASSSTGSYIQETQYF TGTGCCAGCAGTTCGACCGGCTCTTATATCCAAGAGACCCAGTACTTC
TRBJ2-5 - TRBV18 - CASSPLEGSQETQYF TGTGCCAGCTCACCGTTGGAAGGTTCCCAAGAGACCCAGTACTTC
TRBJ2-7 - TRBV5-1 - CASSFRGAYEQYF TGCGCCAGCAGCTTTAGGGGAGCCTACGAGCAGTACTTC
TRBJ2-2 TRBD2 TRBV12-3/TRBV12-4 few CASSPAGGDNTGELFF TGTGCCAGCAGTCCAGCGGGAGGAGATAACACCGGGGAGCTGTTTTTT
TRBJ2-7 - TRBV7-9 - CASSLPGIPLGGQYF TGTGCCAGCAGCTTACCCGGGATACCGCTTGGGGGGCAGTACTTC
TRBJ1-2 - TRBV20-1 many CSANLQGGYGYTF TGCAGTGCTAACCTCCAGGGAGGCTATGGCTACACCTTC
TRBJ2-1 - TRBV27 few CASKNRLLENNEQFF TGTGCCAGCAAGAACCGGCTACTGGAGAATAATGAGCAGTTCTTC
TRBJ2-1 - TRBV28 - CASSLRNTNNEQFF TGTGCCAGCAGTCTAAGGAACACCAACAATGAGCAGTTCTTC
TRBJ2-7 TRBD2 TRBV6-2/TRBV6-3 few CASSTGGEQYF TGTGCCAGCAGTACCGGGGGGGAGCAGTACTTC
TRBJ1-1 TRBD1 TRBV20-1 few CSARKGAGDTEAFF TGCAGTGCTCGGAAGGGGGCCGGGGACACTGAAGCTTTCTTT
TRBJ2-7 TRBD1 TRBV12-3/TRBV12-4 - CASSPTGISGEQYF TGTGCCAGCAGCCCGACAGGGATCTCGGGAGAGCAGTACTTC
TRBJ2-2 TRBD2 TRBV19 few CASSIAGGTGELFF TGTGCCAGTAGTATAGCGGGAGGTACCGGGGAGCTGTTTTTT
TRBJ2-3 TRBD2 TRBV28 few CASSLPGLAGGPTTDTQYF TGTGCCAGCAGTCTTCCGGGACTAGCGGGAGGGCCGACCACAGATACGCAGTATTTT
TRBJ1-1 TRBD1 TRBV20-1 many CSAGTAMNTEAFF TGCAGTGCTGGGACAGCCATGAACACTGAAGCTTTCTTT
TRBJ2-3 TRBD2 TRBV7-2 - CASSRLAVGDTQYF TGTGCCAGCAGCCGCCTAGCGGTAGGAGATACGCAGTATTTT
TRBJ2-3 - TRBV29-1 few CSVSLLGGVQNTQYF TGCAGCGTTTCCCTACTTGGAGGGGTGCAAAATACGCAGTATTTT